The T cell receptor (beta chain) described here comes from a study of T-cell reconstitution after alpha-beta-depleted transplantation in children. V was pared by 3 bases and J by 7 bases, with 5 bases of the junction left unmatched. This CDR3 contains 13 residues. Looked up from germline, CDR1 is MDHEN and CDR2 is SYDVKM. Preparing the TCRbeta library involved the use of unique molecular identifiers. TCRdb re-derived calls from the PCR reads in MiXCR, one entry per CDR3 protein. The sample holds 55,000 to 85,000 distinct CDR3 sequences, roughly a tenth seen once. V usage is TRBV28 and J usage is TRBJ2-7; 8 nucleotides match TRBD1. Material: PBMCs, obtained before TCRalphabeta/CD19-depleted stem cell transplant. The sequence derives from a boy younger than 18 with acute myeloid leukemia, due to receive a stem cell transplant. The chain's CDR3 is CASSLTGAQEQYF. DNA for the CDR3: TGTGCCAGCAGTTTGACAGGGGCACAAGAGCAGTACTTC. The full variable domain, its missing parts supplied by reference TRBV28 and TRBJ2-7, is DVKVTQSSRYLVKRTGEKVFLECVQDMDHENMFWYRQDPGLGLRLIYFSYDVKMKEKGDIPEGYSVSREKKERFSLILESASTNQTSMYLCASSLTGAQEQYFGPGTRLTVT.